This T cell receptor (beta chain) appears in the sequencing data of a study of OX40 agonist ivuxolimab in advanced cancers. Study background: Ivuxolimab, an agonistic anti-OX40 (CD134) antibody, was given to patients.

The data were produced by immunoSEQ multiplex PCR, yet TCRdb's version contains in-frame clones alone and is incomplete. The sample contains roughly 70,000 clones, about 85% of which appear only once. V was pared by 1 base and J by 7 bases, with 11 bases between. Germline CDR1 SGHNT, CDR2 YYREEE (reference sequence). This CDR3 is 14 amino acids long. This clone has just one count. The clonotype comes from an adult with an advanced solid tumor such as melanoma, head and neck, liver or kidney cancer. The gene calls are TRBV5-4 and TRBJ2-2; D is possibly TRBD1 or TRBD2 (5 bases each). Sequenced here: CD4+ or CD8+ T cells sorted from blood, sampled in a trial of the OX40 agonist ivuxolimab. The CDR3: CASSLTQGVGELFF. In nucleotides, the CDR3 is TGTGCCAGCAGCTTGACCCAGGGAGTCGGGGAGCTGTTTTTT.